One sample yielded the 26 T cell receptor beta chains listed below, sequenced in a study of blood T cells in healthy people across ages. A second PCR, run for roughly 7 to 12 cycles, used a sample-barcoded 5' primer plus a J-beta primer mix. MiXCR, applied by TCRdb to the 5' RACE reads, yields one record per CDR3 protein. The profile shows fewer than 700,000 distinct CDR3 sequences, 35% to 50% of them singletons. The sample taken for sequencing was blood. Every receptor here comes from a man older than 75 in good health.

This clonotype came up a few times. The V call is TRBV27, the J call TRBJ2-6; D is uncertain. Trimming took 5 bases from V and 0 from J, leaving 14 bases between them. The V gene's germline CDR1 is MNHEY and CDR2 SMNVEV (reference sequence). This CDR3 is 17 amino acids long. CDR3 nucleotides: TGTGCCAGCAGTAGAGGTTTACCATACTCTGGGGCCAACGTCCTGACTTTC. It specifies CASSRGLPYSGANVLTF.

The chain combines TRBV6-2 or TRBV6-3 with TRBJ2-3; a weak D match, TRBD2 (5 bases). The V and J ends lost 0 bases and 2 bases respectively, with 6 bases between them. This CDR3 comprises 14 residues. From germline, CDR1 is MNHEY and CDR2 SVGEGT. CDR3 coding DNA: TGTGCCAGCAGTTACTCGACTAACACAGATACGCAGTATTTT. Its protein is CASSYSTNTDTQYF.

The V gene is TRBV30, the J gene TRBJ1-3; D gene uncertain. Germline V gene sequence: CDR1 GTSNPN, CDR2 SVGIG (reference sequence). The germline V and J ends were trimmed by 0 bases and 0 bases, with 12 bases remaining between them. The CDR3 sequence is 16 residues long. Written as DNA, the CDR3 is TGTGCCTGGAGTGTCCTCGGCAGGAGCTCTGGAAACACCATATATTTT. Protein product: CAWSVLGRSSGNTIYF.

This clonotype was detected only a few times. This chain uses TRBV21-1 with TRBJ2-7; the table calls TRBD1, which could not be checked here. TRBV21-1 is a listed pseudogene. This CDR3 has 15 residues. The CDR3 here is CASSLRQGGPYEQYF. The DNA for the CDR3 is TGTGCCAGCAGCCTTCGACAGGGAGGCCCCTACGAGCAGTACTTC.

This chain links TRBV6-2 or TRBV6-3 with TRBJ2-1; TRBD1 might be the D (6 bases). CDR1 and CDR2 (germline): MNHEY, SVGEGT. The CDR3 contains 13 residues. V shed 6 bases and J shed 9 bases, with 15 bases lying between them. CDR3 protein: CASSQGSVGEQFF. Written as DNA, the CDR3 is TGTGCCAGCAGCCAGGGGTCCGTTGGTGAGCAGTTCTTC.

This rearrangement joins TRBV25-1 to TRBJ2-7, with 8 bases that match TRBD2. From germline, CDR1 is MGHDK and CDR2 SYGVNS. V was clipped by 5 bases and J by 6 bases; unmatched bases: 3. This CDR3 contains 12 residues. This CDR3 is CASSWSGGEQYF. The CDR3 DNA sequence: TGTGCCAGCAGTTGGAGCGGGGGCGAGCAGTACTTC.

Only a few counts were recorded for this clonotype. The V and J genes are TRBV7-2 and TRBJ2-7; 9 bases fit TRBD2. Unmatched junction bases numbered 8, after V lost 5 bases and J lost 3 bases. Germline V gives CDR1 SGHTA, CDR2 FQGNSA. CDR3 length: 15 residues. The CDR3 sequence: CASSPMLAGIYEQYF. The CDR3 DNA reads TGTGCCAGCAGCCCAATGCTAGCGGGGATCTACGAGCAGTACTTC.

The V call is TRBV21-1, the J call TRBJ1-1. TRBV21-1 is listed as a pseudogene. This CDR3 is 12 amino acids long. The CDR3 spells CASSYTSTEAFF. DNA of the CDR3: TGTGCCAGCAGCTACACATCCACTGAAGCTTTCTTT.

In regard to this clonotype: This may stem from a read error, because a much larger clone lies one nucleotide away. This chain's CDR3 is CASSRRGFGTETQYF. DNA of the CDR3: TGTGCCAGCAGTCGTCGGGGATTCGGCACAGAAACGCAGTATTTT. This chain connects TRBV7-9 to TRBJ2-3, with a weak D call TRBD2 (5 bases). This CDR3 has 15 amino acids. The V gene's germline CDR1 is SEHNR and CDR2 FQNEAQ (reference sequence).

With respect to this clonotype: One base away lies a much larger clone, so this may be a sequencing read error. The chain joins TRBV5-1 to TRBJ2-1, with TRBD2 identical over 8 bases. The CDR3 totals 15 residues. Germline V lookup: CDR1 SGHRS, CDR2 YFSETQ. Losses at the gene ends were 4 bases for V and 0 bases for J; bases not matched to a gene: 3. The CDR3 region has the DNA TGCGCCAGCAGCACTAGCGGTAACTCCTACAATGAGCAGTTCTTC. This gives the protein CASSTSGNSYNEQFF.

The V call is TRBV19, the J call TRBJ2-1; TRBD2 aligns across 8 bases. The CDR3 sequence is 14 residues long. Unmatched junction bases numbered 1, after V lost 3 bases and J lost 3 bases. CDR1 and CDR2 from the germline V gene are LNHDA and SQIVND (reference sequence). The CDR3 loop is CASSISGSYNEQFF. The CDR3 bases are TGTGCCAGTAGTATCAGCGGGAGCTACAATGAGCAGTTCTTC.

On this clonotype: An end of the junction differs from the germline gene, which may be a read error. The chain links TRBV20-1 to TRBJ1-1; 7 bases agree with TRBD1. Per the germline V gene, CDR1 is DFQATT and CDR2 is SNEGSKA (reference sequence). The CDR3 is made up of 14 amino acids. CDR3 protein: CSATAQGVNTEAFF. For the CDR3, the DNA is TGCAGTGCAACAGCCCAGGGGGTGAACACCGAAGCTTTCTTT.

CDR3 sequence reads: CASSLDRGRGYTF. The CDR3, as DNA: TGCGCCAGCAGCTTGGATCGGGGCCGCGGCTACACCTTC. The chain employs TRBV5-1 and TRBJ1-2; the D gene is possibly TRBD1 (5 bases). The CDR3 is 13 residues long. V lost 0 bases and J 8 bases, leaving 11 bases between the germline ends. The germline V gene encodes CDR1 SGHRS and CDR2 YFSETQ.

This clonotype was counted many times. This rearrangement joins TRBV7-6 to TRBJ2-5; TRBD2 agrees at 16 bases. The trim removed 3 bases at V and 11 bases at J, leaving 9 bases unmatched. This CDR3 region has 16 residues. Germline assignment: CDR1 SGHVS and CDR2 FNYEAQ. The CDR3 loop is CASSLGLAGGRNEQYF. CDR3 DNA sequence: TGTGCCAGCAGCTTGGGACTAGCGGGGGGGCGGAATGAGCAGTACTTC.

This clonotype was counted only a few times. V is TRBV28 and J is TRBJ2-5; D is uncertain. The germline V gene has CDR1 MDHEN and CDR2 SYDVKM. The CDR3 totals 13 residues. The V end was cut by 7 bases, the J end by 5 bases, with 14 bases between. CDR3 DNA sequence: TGTGCCAGCACCCACCCCGGGTGGGAGACCCAGTACTTC. Protein: CASTHPGWETQYF.

This clonotype was counted at least ten times. This sequence joins TRBV7-2 and TRBJ2-4; 8 nucleotides align to TRBD2. The trim removed 4 bases at V and 12 bases at J, leaving 5 bases unmatched. CDR1 SGHTA and CDR2 FQGNSA come from the germline V gene. CDR3 length: 12 amino acids. DNA of the CDR3: TGTGCCAGCAGCTCCGGCCGGGGGGGTCAGTACTTC. This encodes CASSSGRGGQYF. Full variable domain (remainder filled in from reference TRBV7-2 and TRBJ2-4): GAGVSQSPSNKVTEKGKDVELRCDPISGHTALYWYRQSLGQGLEFLIYFQGNSAPDKSGLPSDRFSAERTGGSVSTLTIQRTQQEDSAVYLCASSSGRGGQYFGAGTRLSVL.

The chain uses TRBV6-2 or TRBV6-3 and TRBJ2-6; 9 positions match TRBD1. CDR3 length equals 18 residues. V was clipped by 0 bases and J by 2 bases; unmatched bases: 5. Germline V gene sequence: CDR1 MNHEY, CDR2 SVGEGT. CDR3 DNA: TGTGCCAGCAGTTACTCTCCGGGACAGGGAGCTGGGGCCAACGTCCTGACTTTC. This codes for CASSYSPGQGAGANVLTF.

This clonotype was counted at least ten times. J is TRBJ1-2 and V is TRBV20-1, with 10 bases lining up with TRBD1. The germline V gene has CDR1 DFQATT and CDR2 SNEGSKA (reference sequence). The CDR3 loop spans 14 amino acids. J gave up 9 bases and V 4 bases, and 11 bases lay outside the gene matches. The CDR3 nucleotides are TGCAGTGCTATATCAACCGGGACAGGGGATAGCTACACCTTC. Translating gives CSAISTGTGDSYTF.

This chain links TRBV5-1 with TRBJ2-1, with 7 bases fitting TRBD1. Trimming removed 4 bases from V and 7 bases from J; junction bases left unmatched: 8. The CDR3 covers 14 residues. Germline V lookup: CDR1 SGHRS, CDR2 YFSETQ. The CDR3: CASSSTGTVNEQFF. CDR3 in DNA: TGCGCCAGCAGCAGCACCGGGACAGTTAATGAGCAGTTCTTC.

This clonotype was seen a handful of times. The chain combines TRBV7-8 with TRBJ2-1; no firm D call. The CDR3 is made up of 13 amino acids. The ends were cut back, 2 bases at V and 9 bases at J, with 11 bases in the middle. Germline values: CDR1 SGHVS, CDR2 FQNEAQ. The CDR3 sequence: CASSLLREFEQFF. The CDR3 nucleotides are TGTGCCAGCAGCTTACTAAGGGAATTTGAGCAGTTCTTC.

This clonotype came up a few times. V gene TRBV6-5 combines with J gene TRBJ2-6, with D perhaps assigned TRBD1 or TRBD2 (5 bases each). Germline loops: CDR1 MNHEY, CDR2 SVGAGI. V was shortened by 6 bases and J by 1 base, with 16 bases between the two germline ends. CDR3 length equals 17 residues. CDR3 nucleotides: TGTGCCAGCAGCTACACGCGAGGGGAATCTGGGGCCAACGTCCTGACTTTC. Translated: CASSYTRGESGANVLTF.

The chain employs TRBV20-1 and TRBJ2-7, with D unclear. V was trimmed by 0 bases and J by 0 bases, leaving 12 bases between them. The CDR3 has 15 amino acids. In germline, CDR1 is DFQATT, CDR2 SNEGSKA (reference sequence). As DNA, the CDR3 is TGCAGTGCTAGAGATGCGTACCGCAGCTCCTACGAGCAGTACTTC. It translates to CSARDAYRSSYEQYF.

There are a few counts of this clonotype. The chain is built from TRBV12-3 or TRBV12-4 and TRBJ2-5; possible D gene TRBD2, 7 bases. The CDR3 spans 16 residues. Trimming left V 3 bases short and J 1 base short, with 15 bases between. The CDR3 DNA follows: TGTGCCAGCAGTTTGTTGAGGGGGGGGCTCCAAGAGACCCAGTACTTC. Translating gives CASSLLRGGLQETQYF.

The rearrangement joins TRBV6-2 or TRBV6-3 to TRBJ2-7; D remains ambiguous. CDR3 length: 21 residues. The germline V and J ends were trimmed by 4 bases and 0 bases, with 31 bases remaining between them. Germline V CDR1 and CDR2: MNHEY, SVGEGT. The CDR3 DNA follows: TGTGCCAGCAGTTTCACCCACTTCGGACCGTACCACCCTACAAACTCCTACGAGCAGTACTTC. Encoded protein: CASSFTHFGPYHPTNSYEQYF.

This chain uses TRBV6-5 with TRBJ2-1; the match to TRBD2 covers 7 bases. Germline CDR1 is MNHEY and CDR2 is SVGAGI. V lost 6 bases and J lost 3; bases outside the gene matches: 11. The CDR3 is 16 residues long. DNA of the CDR3: TGTGCCAGCAGCCCGGCAGCGGGGCTTCGCTACAATGAGCAGTTCTTC. Encoded protein: CASSPAAGLRYNEQFF.

This chain joins TRBV6-2 or TRBV6-3 and TRBJ2-1; 9 positions agree with TRBD1. The CDR3 covers 16 residues. The ends lost 8 bases at V and 3 bases at J; junction bases unmatched: 11. The germline V gene has CDR1 MNHEY and CDR2 SVGEGT. CDR3 sequence reads: CASERLDRGGYNEQFF. For the CDR3, the DNA is TGTGCCAGCGAGAGGCTTGACAGGGGGGGCTACAATGAGCAGTTCTTC.